The 9 T cell receptor beta chains below were found in one sample sequenced in a study of tumor-infiltrating lymphocytes in localized non-small cell lung cancer. Assay used: immunoSEQ multiplex PCR; TCRdb lists only in-frame clones, some missing. The data contain 21,000 or so clones, approximately 73% of them singletons. The specimen sequenced was lung tumor tissue. These receptors all stem from a human donor with non-small cell lung cancer.

The rearrangement uses TRBV5-1 and TRBJ1-1; 7 bases are shared with TRBD1. J gave up 1 base and V 4 bases, and 7 bases lay outside the gene matches. CDR3 length equals 15 residues. CDR1 is SGHRS, CDR2 YFSETQ, per germline. CDR3 DNA sequence: TGCGCCAGCAGCGACCAGACAGGGTGGAACACTGAAGCTTTCTTT. This translates into CASSDQTGWNTEAFF.

V gene TRBV10-3 combines with J gene TRBJ2-6; D is ambiguous. V was cut by 2 bases and J by 0 bases, with 5 bases left in between. There are 15 residues in the CDR3. CDR1 and CDR2 (germline): ENHRY, SYGVKD. The CDR3: CAISEGVSGANVLTF. The CDR3 DNA reads TGTGCCATCAGTGAGGGGGTCTCTGGGGCCAACGTCCTGACTTTC.

The chain joins TRBV30 to TRBJ1-3; no reliable D call. The CDR3 runs 15 residues. V lost 2 bases, J lost 0 bases, and 11 bases lay in between. CDR1 GTSNPN and CDR2 SVGIG come from the germline V gene (reference sequence). The CDR3 loop is CAWSIPRASGNTIYF. The CDR3, as DNA: TGTGCCTGGAGTATCCCCCGCGCCTCTGGAAACACCATATATTTT.

This clone was recorded only once. The chain links TRBV6-1 to TRBJ1-3, with D possibly being TRBD1 (6 bases). The CDR3 sequence is 16 residues long. The germline V and J ends were trimmed by 0 bases and 2 bases, with 11 bases remaining between them. Germline CDR1 reads MNHNS; CDR2 reads SASEGT. The CDR3 here is CASSEAGNRAGNTIYF. The CDR3 nucleotides read TGTGCCAGCAGTGAAGCTGGTAACAGGGCTGGAAACACCATATATTTT.

This clone was counted a single time. The chain recombines TRBV7-9 with TRBJ1-2; D is undetermined. Germline assignment: CDR1 SEHNR and CDR2 FQNEAQ (reference sequence). V lost 4 bases and J lost 4, with 7 bases in between. This CDR3 region has 12 residues. CDR3 in DNA: TGTGCCAGCAGCTCCGGGAGCTATGGCTACACCTTC. Translating gives CASSSGSYGYTF.

This chain uses TRBV6-6 with TRBJ1-6; D remains ambiguous. The germline CDR1 and CDR2 sequences are MNHNY and SVGAGI (reference sequence). V lost 4 bases and J lost 7, with 8 bases in between. This CDR3 comprises 13 residues. CDR3 bases: TGTGCCAGCAGTTCCGAAACGAATTCACCCCTCCACTTT. Translated, it gives CASSSETNSPLHF.

The chain recombines TRBV6-1 with TRBJ1-6; D perhaps matches TRBD1 (5 bases). The CDR3 extends over 13 amino acids. Trimming stripped 10 bases from V and 6 bases from J, with 13 bases between. CDR1 and CDR2 (germline): MNHNS, SASEGT. CDR3 loop: CAIAAGFNSPLHF. In DNA form, the CDR3 reads TGTGCCATAGCAGCAGGGTTTAATTCACCCCTCCACTTT.

Turning to this clone: Different DNA sequences within this sample yield the same CDR3. The CDR3 DNA is TGTGCCAGCAGCTTAGTAGGAGATACGCAGTATTTT. It specifies CASSLVGDTQYF. The gene calls are TRBV7-2 and TRBJ2-3; D unresolved. The CDR3 is 12 amino acids. Per germline, CDR1 SGHTA and CDR2 FQGNSA. The V end was cut by 1 base, the J end by 5 bases, with 4 bases between. Using reference TRBV7-2 and TRBJ2-3 for the parts outside the CDR3, the full variable domain is GAGVSQSPSNKVTEKGKDVELRCDPISGHTALYWYRQSLGQGLEFLIYFQGNSAPDKSGLPSDRFSAERTGGSVSTLTIQRTQQEDSAVYLCASSLVGDTQYFGPGTRLTVL.

This sequence joins TRBV5-4 and TRBJ1-5, with a tentative D call TRBD1 (5 bases). With 3 bases removed from V and 9 bases from J, the gap between germline ends came to 25 bases. In germline, CDR1 is SGHNT, CDR2 YYREEE (reference sequence). The CDR3 length is 17 residues. The CDR3 reads CASSYLTSGTDLSPQHF. The DNA of the CDR3 is TGTGCCAGCAGCTACCTGACCTCCGGGACCGACTTATCGCCCCAGCATTTT.